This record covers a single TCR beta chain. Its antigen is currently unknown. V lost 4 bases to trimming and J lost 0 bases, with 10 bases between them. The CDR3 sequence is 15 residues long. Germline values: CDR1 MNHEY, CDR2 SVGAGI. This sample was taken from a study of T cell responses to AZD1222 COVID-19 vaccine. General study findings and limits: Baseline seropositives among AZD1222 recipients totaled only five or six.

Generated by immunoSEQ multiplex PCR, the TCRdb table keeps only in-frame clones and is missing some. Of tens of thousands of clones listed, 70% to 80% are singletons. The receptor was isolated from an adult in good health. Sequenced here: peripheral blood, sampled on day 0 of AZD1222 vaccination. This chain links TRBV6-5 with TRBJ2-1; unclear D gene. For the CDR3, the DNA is TGTGCCAGCAGTTCTAAGCGTCTCTCCTACAATGAGCAGTTCTTC. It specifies CASSSKRLSYNEQFF.